Shown below are 8 T cell receptor beta chains from a single sample sequenced in a study of shared clonotypes between healthy human individuals. Some clones are missing from TCRdb's copy, which holds only in-frame ones; the method was immunoSEQ multiplex PCR. The sample shows 2,100,000 or so clones, 90% to 96% of them seen only once. Sequencing was carried out using naive CD4+ T cells sorted from blood. Subset reported: CD45RA+ positively selected. The receptor set was obtained from a man between 18 and 29 years old in good health.

The rearrangement links TRBV4-3 to TRBJ1-1; TRBD1 aligns across 9 bases. J gave up 0 bases and V 6 bases, and 8 bases lay outside the gene matches. CDR1 and CDR2 from the germline V gene are LGHNA and YSLEER. This CDR3 is built from 16 residues. CDR3 in DNA: TGCGCCAGCAGAGCTTTCGGACAGGGGATGAACACTGAAGCTTTCTTT. It specifies CASRAFGQGMNTEAFF.

The gene calls are TRBV5-6 and TRBJ2-7; D is unresolved. V shed 0 bases and J shed 4 bases, with 20 bases lying between them. Looked up from germline, CDR1 is SGHDT and CDR2 is YYEEEE. This CDR3 is built from 17 residues. The CDR3 region is CASSLVPGGTTLYEQYF. CDR3 DNA: TGTGCCAGCAGCTTGGTTCCGGGCGGAACTACCTTATACGAGCAGTACTTC.

This chain uses TRBV28 with TRBJ2-1, with TRBD1 matching over 9 bases. Looked up from germline, CDR1 is MDHEN and CDR2 is SYDVKM. V gave up 5 bases and J gave up 5 bases; unmatched junction bases: 10. The CDR3 extends over 16 amino acids. For the CDR3, the DNA is TGTGCCAGCAGTCCCGTACCGGGACAGGGAAACAATGAGCAGTTCTTC. Amino acid sequence: CASSPVPGQGNNEQFF.

The genes are TRBV6-1 and TRBJ2-3; D remains unclear. CDR3 size: 13 residues. CDR1 is MNHNS, CDR2 SASEGT, per germline. V was shortened by 5 bases and J by 2 bases, with 8 bases between the two germline ends. Here the CDR3 DNA reads TGTGCCAGCAGTTCTGACCCCACAGATACGCAGTATTTT. It specifies CASSSDPTDTQYF.

The chain employs TRBV7-7 and TRBJ2-5, with D possibly being TRBD2 (6 bases). CDR3 length: 15 amino acids. The germline CDR1 and CDR2 sequences are SSHAT and FNYEAQ (reference sequence). The CDR3 region is CASVLLAPTRETQYF. DNA for the CDR3: TGTGCTAGCGTCCTACTAGCCCCGACGAGAGAGACCCAGTACTTC.

This chain joins TRBV6-6 and TRBJ2-3, with 9 nucleotides matching TRBD2. The CDR3 covers 16 residues. The ends lost 7 bases at V and 3 bases at J; junction bases unmatched: 11. Germline-derived CDR1 and CDR2 are MNHNY and SVGAGI (reference sequence). The chain's CDR3 is CASTYRAGGPTDTQYF. In DNA, the CDR3 is TGTGCCAGCACGTATCGGGCGGGGGGGCCGACAGATACGCAGTATTTT.

The gene calls are TRBV19 and TRBJ2-4; TRBD2 matches 10 bases. Trimming removed 4 bases from V and 1 base from J; junction bases left unmatched: 13. The CDR3 has 19 residues. Germline loops: CDR1 LNHDA, CDR2 SQIVND (reference sequence). In DNA form, the CDR3 reads TGTGCCAGTAGTAGAGTCCCTAGCGGGAGTGGATGGGCCAAAAACATTCAGTACTTC. It specifies CASSRVPSGSGWAKNIQYF.

The chain is built from TRBV7-2 and TRBJ2-7; D not resolved. Trimming stripped 5 bases from V and 2 bases from J, with 13 bases between. Germline values: CDR1 SGHTA, CDR2 FQGNSA. CDR3 length: 14 residues. As DNA, the CDR3 is TGTGCCAGCAGCCCACCCGCCTTCCCCTACGAGCAGTACTTC. Protein: CASSPPAFPYEQYF. The variable domain in full, completed from reference TRBV7-2 and TRBJ2-7, reads GAGVSQSPSNKVTEKGKDVELRCDPISGHTALYWYRQSLGQGLEFLIYFQGNSAPDKSGLPSDRFSAERTGGSVSTLTIQRTQQEDSAVYLCASSPPAFPYEQYFGPGTRLTVT.